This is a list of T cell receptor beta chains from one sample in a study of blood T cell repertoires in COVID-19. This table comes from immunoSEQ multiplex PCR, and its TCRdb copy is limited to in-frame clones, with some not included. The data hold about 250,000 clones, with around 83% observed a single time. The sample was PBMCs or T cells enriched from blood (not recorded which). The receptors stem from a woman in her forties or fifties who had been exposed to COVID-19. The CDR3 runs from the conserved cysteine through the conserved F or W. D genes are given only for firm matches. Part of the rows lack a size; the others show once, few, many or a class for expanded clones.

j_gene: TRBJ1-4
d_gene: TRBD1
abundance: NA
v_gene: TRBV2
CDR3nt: TGTGCCAGCAGTGAAGCAGGGGGCGCGGAGGAAAAACTGTTTTTT
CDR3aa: CASSEAGGAEEKLFF

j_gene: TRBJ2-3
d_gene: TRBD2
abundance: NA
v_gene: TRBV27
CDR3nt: TGTGCCAGCGCCGAGAAGGCGACTAGCGGGGGGGCAAGAGATACGCAGTATTTT
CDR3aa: CASAEKATSGGARDTQYF

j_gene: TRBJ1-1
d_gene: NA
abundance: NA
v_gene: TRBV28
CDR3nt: TGTGCCAGCAGTCCCCAGATCGCAGGGGCCAGAGCTTTCTTT
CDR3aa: CASSPQIAGARAFF

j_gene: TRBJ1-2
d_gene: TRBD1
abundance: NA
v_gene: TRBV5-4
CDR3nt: TGTGCCAGCAGCCCGACAGGGTGGGATGGCTACACCTTC
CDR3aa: CASSPTGWDGYTF

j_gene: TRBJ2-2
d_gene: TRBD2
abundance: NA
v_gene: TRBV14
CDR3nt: TGTGCCAGCAGCCAAGATCGGGCTAGCGGGAACACCGGGGAGCTGTTTTTT
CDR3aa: CASSQDRASGNTGELFF

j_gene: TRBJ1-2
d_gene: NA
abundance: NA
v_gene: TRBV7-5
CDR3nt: TGTGCCAGAAACCTCGGGGGGCAGGTCGAGAACTATGGCTACACCTTC
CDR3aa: CARNLGGQVENYGYTF

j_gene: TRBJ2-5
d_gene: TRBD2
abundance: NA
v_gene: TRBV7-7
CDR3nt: TGTGCCAGCAGCGCTGGGGGGGATAGGGAGACCCAGTACTTC
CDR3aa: CASSAGGDRETQYF

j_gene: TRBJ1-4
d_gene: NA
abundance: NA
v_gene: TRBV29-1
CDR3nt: TGCAGCGTAAATGCAGGGGCCAGGAATAATGAAAAACTGTTTTTT
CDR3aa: CSVNAGARNNEKLFF

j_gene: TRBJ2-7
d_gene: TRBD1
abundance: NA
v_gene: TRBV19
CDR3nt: TGTGCCAGTAGTCCTTCGACAGGGAGCCCCTACGAGCAGTACTTC
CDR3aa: CASSPSTGSPYEQYF

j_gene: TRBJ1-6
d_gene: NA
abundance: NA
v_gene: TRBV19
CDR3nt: TGTGCCAGTAGTATCCGCAGGGATAATTCACCCCTCCACTTT
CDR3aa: CASSIRRDNSPLHF

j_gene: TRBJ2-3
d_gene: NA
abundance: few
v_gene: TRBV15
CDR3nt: TGTGCCACCAGCAGAGACTACACAGATACGCAGTATTTT
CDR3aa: CATSRDYTDTQYF

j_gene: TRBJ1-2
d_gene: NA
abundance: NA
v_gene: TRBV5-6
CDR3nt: TGTGCCAGCAGCCCATCCCCCTATGGCTACACCTTC
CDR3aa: CASSPSPYGYTF

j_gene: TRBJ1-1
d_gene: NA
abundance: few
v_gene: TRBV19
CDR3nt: TGTGCCAGTAGTATACTATTGAACACTGAAGCTTTCTTT
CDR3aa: CASSILLNTEAFF

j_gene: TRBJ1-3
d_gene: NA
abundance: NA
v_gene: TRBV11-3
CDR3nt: TGTGCCAGCAACGACAGCCACTCTGGAAACACCATATATTTT
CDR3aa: CASNDSHSGNTIYF

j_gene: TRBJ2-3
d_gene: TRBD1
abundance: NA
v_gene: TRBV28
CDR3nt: TGTGCCAGCAGTTCCCACAGGGGGCGAGGAGATACGCAGTATTTT
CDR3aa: CASSSHRGRGDTQYF

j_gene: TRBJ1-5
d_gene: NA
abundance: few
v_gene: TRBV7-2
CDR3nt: TGTGCCAGCAGCTCGACAGCTGATCCCAATCAGCCCCAGCATTTT
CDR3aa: CASSSTADPNQPQHF

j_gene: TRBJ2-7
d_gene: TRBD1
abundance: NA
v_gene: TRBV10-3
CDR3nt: TGTGCCATCAGTGAGGACAGGGGGGCTTTCTACGAGCAGTACTTC
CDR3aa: CAISEDRGAFYEQYF

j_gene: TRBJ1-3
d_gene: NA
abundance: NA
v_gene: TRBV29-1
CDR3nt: TGCAGCGCCCTGGCGAGGGCTGGAAACACCATATATTTT
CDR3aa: CSALARAGNTIYF

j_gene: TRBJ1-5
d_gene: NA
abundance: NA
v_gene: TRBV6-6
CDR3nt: TGTGCCAGCAGTTACTCACGGCAGGGTGGTCAGCCCCAGCATTTT
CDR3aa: CASSYSRQGGQPQHF

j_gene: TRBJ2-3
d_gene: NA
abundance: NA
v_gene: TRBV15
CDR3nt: TGTGCCACCAGCCTCGATAGAGGAGTCACAGATACGCAGTATTTT
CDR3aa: CATSLDRGVTDTQYF

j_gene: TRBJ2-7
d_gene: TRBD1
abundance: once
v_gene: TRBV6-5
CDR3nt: TGTGCCAGCAGTTCGACAGGGCGGGTCCACGAGCAGTACTTC
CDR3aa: CASSSTGRVHEQYF

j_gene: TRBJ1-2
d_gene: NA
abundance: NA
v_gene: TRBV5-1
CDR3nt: TGCGCCAGCAGCTTGGGGTCAGGTCCCACTAACTATGGCTACACCTTC
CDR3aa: CASSLGSGPTNYGYTF

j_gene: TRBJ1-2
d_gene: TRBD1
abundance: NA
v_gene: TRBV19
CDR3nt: TGTGCCAGTAGTCGGGGACAGGTGAACTATGGCTACACCTTC
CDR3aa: CASSRGQVNYGYTF

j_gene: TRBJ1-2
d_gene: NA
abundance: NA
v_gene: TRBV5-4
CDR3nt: TGTGCCAGCAGCTTTGCGGCCAGCGGCTACACCTTC
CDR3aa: CASSFAASGYTF

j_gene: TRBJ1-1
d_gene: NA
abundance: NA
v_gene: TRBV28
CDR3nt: TGTGCCAGTTTCGACAGCTTGAACACTGAAGCTTTCTTT
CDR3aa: CASFDSLNTEAFF

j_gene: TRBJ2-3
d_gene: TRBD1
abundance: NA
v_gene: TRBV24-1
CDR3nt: TGTGCCACCAGTGACCTACGGGACAGCAAGGAGCAGTATTTT
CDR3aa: CATSDLRDSKEQYF

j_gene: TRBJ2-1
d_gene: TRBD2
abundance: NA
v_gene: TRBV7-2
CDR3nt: TGTGCCAGCAGCCCCCGGGCGGGAGGTTACAATGAGCAGTTCTTC
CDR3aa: CASSPRAGGYNEQFF

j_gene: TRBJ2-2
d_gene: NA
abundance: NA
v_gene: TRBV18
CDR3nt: TGTGCCAGCTCACCAAATCTTGCGAAATCCACCGGGGAGCTGTTTTTT
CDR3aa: CASSPNLAKSTGELFF

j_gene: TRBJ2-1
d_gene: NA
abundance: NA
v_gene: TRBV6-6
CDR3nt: TGTGCCAGCAAGTTCGGGGGGCGGGATGAGCAGTTCTTC
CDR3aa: CASKFGGRDEQFF

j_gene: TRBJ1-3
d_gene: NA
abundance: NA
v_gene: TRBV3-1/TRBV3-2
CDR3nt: TGTGCCAGCAGCCAGGGGGGGACCTCTGGAAACACCATATATTTT
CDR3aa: CASSQGGTSGNTIYF

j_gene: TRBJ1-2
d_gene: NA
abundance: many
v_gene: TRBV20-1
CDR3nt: TGCAGTGCTAGTACAGCCGGGGACTATGGCTACACCTTC
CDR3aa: CSASTAGDYGYTF

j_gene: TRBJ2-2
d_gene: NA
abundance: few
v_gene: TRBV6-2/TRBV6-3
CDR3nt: TGTGCCAGCAGTTATCGACAGCTTAGGGGGGAGCTGTTTTTT
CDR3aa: CASSYRQLRGELFF

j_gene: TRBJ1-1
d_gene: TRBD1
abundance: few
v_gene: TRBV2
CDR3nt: TGTGCCAGCAGTGAACGACAGGGAAGGACTGAAGCTTTCTTT
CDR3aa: CASSERQGRTEAFF

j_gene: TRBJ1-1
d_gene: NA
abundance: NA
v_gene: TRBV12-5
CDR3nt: TGTGCTAGTGGCCGGGAGGAGGGCACTGAAGCTTTCTTT
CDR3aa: CASGREEGTEAFF

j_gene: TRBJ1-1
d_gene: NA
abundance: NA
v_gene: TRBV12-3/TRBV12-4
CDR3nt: TGTGCCAGCAGTTTATCGGAGGGGACTGAAGCTTTCTTT
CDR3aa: CASSLSEGTEAFF

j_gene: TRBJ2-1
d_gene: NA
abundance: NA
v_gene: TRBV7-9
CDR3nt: TGTGCCAGCAGCCCTCGGAATGAGCAGTTCTTC
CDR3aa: CASSPRNEQFF

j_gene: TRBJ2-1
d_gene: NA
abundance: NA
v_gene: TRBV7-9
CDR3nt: TGTGCCAGCAGCCCGCCCGCCCTTAGCAATGAGCAGTTCTTC
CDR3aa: CASSPPALSNEQFF

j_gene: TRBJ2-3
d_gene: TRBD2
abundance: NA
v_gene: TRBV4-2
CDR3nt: TGTGCCAGCAGCCGTCAAGACCCCGGGAGGGGCACAGATACGCAGTATTTT
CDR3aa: CASSRQDPGRGTDTQYF

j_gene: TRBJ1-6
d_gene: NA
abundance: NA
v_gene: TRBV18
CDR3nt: TGTGCCAGCTCACCCAAATCCTATAATTCACCCCTCCACTTT
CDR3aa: CASSPKSYNSPLHF

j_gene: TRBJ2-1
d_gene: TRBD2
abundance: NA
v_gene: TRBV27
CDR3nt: TGTGCCAGCAGTTCCGGACTAGCGGGGGGGCCTGGTGAGCAGTTCTTC
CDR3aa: CASSSGLAGGPGEQFF

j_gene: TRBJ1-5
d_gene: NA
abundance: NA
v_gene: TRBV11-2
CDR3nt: TGTGCCAGCAGCTTAGGCACCTATAGCAATCAGCCCCAGCATTTT
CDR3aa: CASSLGTYSNQPQHF

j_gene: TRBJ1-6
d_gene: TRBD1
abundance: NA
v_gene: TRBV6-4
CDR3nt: TGTGCCAGCAGTGAGGGACAGCTTTCACCCCTCCACTTT
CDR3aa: CASSEGQLSPLHF

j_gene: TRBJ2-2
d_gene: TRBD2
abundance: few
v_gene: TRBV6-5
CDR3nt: TGTGCCACCTCTTTAGCGGGGGGAAACACCGGGGAGCTGTTTTTT
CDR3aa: CATSLAGGNTGELFF

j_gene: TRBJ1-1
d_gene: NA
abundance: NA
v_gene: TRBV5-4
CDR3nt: TGTGCCAGCAGCTTGGCCCCTACGGGGAACACTGAAGCTTTCTTT
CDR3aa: CASSLAPTGNTEAFF

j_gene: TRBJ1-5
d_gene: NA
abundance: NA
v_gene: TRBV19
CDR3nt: TGTGCCAGTAGTATGAGGGACAATAGCAATCAGCCCCAGCATTTT
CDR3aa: CASSMRDNSNQPQHF

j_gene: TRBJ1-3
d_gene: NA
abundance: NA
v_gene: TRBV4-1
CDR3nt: TGCGCCACCCTAGGGGCGGTTCCGGAAAACACCATATATTTT
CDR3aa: CATLGAVPENTIYF

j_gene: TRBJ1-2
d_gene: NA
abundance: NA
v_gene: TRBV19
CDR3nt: TGTGCCAGTACCTCCGCCGTCCACCTTGTCGGCTATGGCTACACCTTC
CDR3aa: CASTSAVHLVGYGYTF

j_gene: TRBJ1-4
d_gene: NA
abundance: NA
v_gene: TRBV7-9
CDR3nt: TGTGCCAGCAGCTTATACAGAGCAACTAATGAAAAACTGTTTTTT
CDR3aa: CASSLYRATNEKLFF

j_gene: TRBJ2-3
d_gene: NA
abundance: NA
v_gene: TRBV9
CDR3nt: TGTGCCAGCAGCGCCCGGGTTTCAGATACGCAGTATTTT
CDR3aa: CASSARVSDTQYF

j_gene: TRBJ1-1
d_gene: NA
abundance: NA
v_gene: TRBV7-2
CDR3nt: TGTGCCAGCAGCTTAGGTGGCCTTGGCACTGAAGCTTTCTTT
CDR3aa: CASSLGGLGTEAFF

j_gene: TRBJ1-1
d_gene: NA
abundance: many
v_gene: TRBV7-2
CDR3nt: TGTGCCAGCAGCTTAGTCGGGGAGGCTGAAGCTTTCTTT
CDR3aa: CASSLVGEAEAFF

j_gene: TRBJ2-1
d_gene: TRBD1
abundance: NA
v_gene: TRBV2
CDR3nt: TGTGCCAGCAGGCACAGGGGGAGCTCCTACAATGAGCAGTTCTTC
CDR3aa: CASRHRGSSYNEQFF

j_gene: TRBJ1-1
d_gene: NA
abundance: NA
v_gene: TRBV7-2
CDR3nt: TGTGCCAGCAGCTCTCGACCAGGCGAGAACACTGAAGCTTTCTTT
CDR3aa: CASSSRPGENTEAFF

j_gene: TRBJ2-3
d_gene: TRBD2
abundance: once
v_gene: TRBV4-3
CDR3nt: TGCGCCAGCAGCCAAGATGGACTAGCGGGCAGCACAGATACGCAGTATTTT
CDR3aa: CASSQDGLAGSTDTQYF

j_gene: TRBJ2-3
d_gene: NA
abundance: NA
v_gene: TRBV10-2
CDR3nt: TGCGCCAGCAGTGAATGGGGGCCTAACACAGATACGCAGTATTTT
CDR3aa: CASSEWGPNTDTQYF

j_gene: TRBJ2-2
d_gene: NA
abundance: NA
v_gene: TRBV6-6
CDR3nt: TGTGCCAGCAGGCTAAAACGACAGCTGAACACCGGGGAGCTGTTTTTT
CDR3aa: CASRLKRQLNTGELFF

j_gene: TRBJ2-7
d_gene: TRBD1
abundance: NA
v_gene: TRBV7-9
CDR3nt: TGTGCCAGCAGCACTAATGGGGGACAGAGCTCCTACGAGCAGTACTTC
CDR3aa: CASSTNGGQSSYEQYF

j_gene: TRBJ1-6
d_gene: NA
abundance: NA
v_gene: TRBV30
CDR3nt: TGTGCCTGGAGAGGGGGGGATAATTCACCCCTCCACTTT
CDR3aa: CAWRGGDNSPLHF

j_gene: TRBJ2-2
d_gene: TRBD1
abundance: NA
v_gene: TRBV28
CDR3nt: TGTGCCAGCACCCGGACAGGGGGGAACACCGGGGAGCTGTTTTTT
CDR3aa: CASTRTGGNTGELFF